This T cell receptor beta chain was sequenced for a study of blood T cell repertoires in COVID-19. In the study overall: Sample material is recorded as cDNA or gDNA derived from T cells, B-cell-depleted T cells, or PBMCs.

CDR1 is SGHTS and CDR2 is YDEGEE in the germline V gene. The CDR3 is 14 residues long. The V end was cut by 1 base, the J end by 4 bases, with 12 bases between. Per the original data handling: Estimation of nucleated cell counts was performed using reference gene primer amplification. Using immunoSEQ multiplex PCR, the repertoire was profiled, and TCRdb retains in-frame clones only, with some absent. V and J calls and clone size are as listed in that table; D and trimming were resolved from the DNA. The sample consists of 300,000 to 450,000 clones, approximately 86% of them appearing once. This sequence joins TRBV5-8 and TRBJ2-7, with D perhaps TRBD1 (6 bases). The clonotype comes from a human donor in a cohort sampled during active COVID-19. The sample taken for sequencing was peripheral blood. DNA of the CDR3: TGTGCCAGCAGCTTGTGGGGGCGACGATACGAGCAGTACTTC. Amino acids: CASSLWGRRYEQYF.